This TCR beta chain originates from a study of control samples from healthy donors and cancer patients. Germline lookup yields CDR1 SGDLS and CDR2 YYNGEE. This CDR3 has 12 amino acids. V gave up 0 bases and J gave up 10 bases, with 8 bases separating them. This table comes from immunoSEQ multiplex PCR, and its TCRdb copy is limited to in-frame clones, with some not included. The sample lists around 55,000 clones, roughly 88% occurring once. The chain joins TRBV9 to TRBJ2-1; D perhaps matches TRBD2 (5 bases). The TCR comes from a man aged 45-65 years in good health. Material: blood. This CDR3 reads CASSVGGREQFF. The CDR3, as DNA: TGTGCCAGCAGCGTAGGCGGGCGCGAGCAGTTCTTC.